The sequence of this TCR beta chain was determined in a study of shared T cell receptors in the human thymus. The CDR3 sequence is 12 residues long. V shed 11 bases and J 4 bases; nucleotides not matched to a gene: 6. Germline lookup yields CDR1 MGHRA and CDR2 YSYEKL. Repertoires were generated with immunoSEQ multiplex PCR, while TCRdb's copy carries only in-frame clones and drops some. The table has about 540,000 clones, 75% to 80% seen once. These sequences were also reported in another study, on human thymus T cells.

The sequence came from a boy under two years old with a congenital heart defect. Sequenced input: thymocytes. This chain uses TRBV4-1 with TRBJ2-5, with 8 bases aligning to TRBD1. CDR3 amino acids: CAGQGTGETQYF. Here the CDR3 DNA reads TGCGCCGGACAGGGAACGGGAGAGACCCAGTACTTC.